In its sample, the clone carrying this T cell receptor beta chain is medium-sized (0.01 to 0.1%). Its antigen is still unknown. The data stem from a study of metastatic and nonmetastatic thyroid tumors. Background on the study: Samples came from malignant and benign thyroid patients, and repertoires were compared across blood and tumor or nodule tissue. Findings of the study overall: For both blood and tumor, malignant thyroid tumors reportedly showed significantly higher TCR beta diversity than benign nodules did.

The entire patient cohort was treatment-naive prior to thyroid surgery. Germline V lookup: CDR1 SGHNT, CDR2 YENEEA. CDR3 size: 15 residues. V lost 4 bases, J lost 0 bases, and 9 bases lay in between. TCRdb reprocessed the PCR reads via MiXCR. The table lists some 7,200 clones, roughly 28% of them singletons. The receptor comes from a male donor with papillary thyroid cancer or a benign thyroid nodule (not recorded which). Some clones in this sample may be carry-over from other donors' samples. The V and J genes are TRBV11-3 and TRBJ2-2, with D possibly matching TRBD2 (6 bases). Sequencing was carried out using adjacent normal tissue. The CDR3 is CASSWGDSNTGELFF. CDR3 nucleotides: TGTGCCAGCAGCTGGGGGGACTCGAACACCGGGGAGCTGTTTTTT.